This T cell receptor beta chain is from a study of graft-versus-host responses after intestinal transplantation (dated by TCRdb to the early 2020s). Broadly, across the study: Multivisceral, liver-intestinal, or isolated intestinal transplants were received by the recipients. Every recipient was given anti-thymocyte globulin induction, then maintenance tacrolimus and steroids for approximately 3 years. Bulk TCR-beta CDR3 sequencing was used to track graft-versus-host and host-versus-graft alloreactive T cell clones in the graft, circulation and bone marrow after intestinal transplantation. To identify alloreactive clones, pre-transplant mixed lymphocyte reaction products were sequenced and then compared with unstimulated pre-transplant donor and recipient T cells. The cohort enrolled about two dozen intestinal transplant recipients including one retransplant, and 3 patients lacking pretransplant specimens were excluded. Donor T cell macrochimerism was defined as a peak of at least 4% donor T cells among recipient peripheral blood mononuclear cells. Instead of going to the commercial service, samples from a few later patients were sequenced in-house on an Illumina MiSeq and processed with MiXCR. General findings and caveats noted by the study authors: Conclusions were limited by the relatively low number and heterogeneity of intestinal transplant patients. GvH clones were found in recipient bone marrow, and some of the GvH clones appeared earlier in ileal mucosa or blood, which is consistent with an intestinal mucosal origin. Peak levels of circulating GvH clones were associated with declines in HvG clones early after transplant. In patients with donor T cell macrochimerism, the allografts had high GvH to HvG T cell clonal ratios.

Libraries were made using the immunoSEQ multiplex PCR assay. For most patients, genomic DNA was isolated with the Qiagen DNeasy Blood and Tissue Kit and sent frozen to Adaptive Biotechnologies for TCR sequencing. High-throughput TCR-beta CDR3 sequencing of genomic DNA from most patients was performed by Adaptive Biotechnologies. The authors processed their data as follows. Adaptive's ImmunoSEQ software was the source of the TCR sequencing data for 15 to 20 patients, while a few other patients were processed with MiXCR and VDJtools. To correct CD4 versus CD8 sorting errors, sequences present in both subsets at a frequency ratio below 5:1 were removed. CDR3 nucleotide sequences shared between donor and recipient were removed because the origin of such sequences could not be assigned. Alloreactive clones required at least 2-fold expansion over unstimulated cells and minimum CFSE-low frequency of 0.002% (template counts) or 0.001% (read counts). A clone was considered mappable if detected in the sequenced pre-transplant spleen, lymph node, or MLR CFSE-low populations of the donor or recipient. The cumulative frequency of alloreactive clones was calculated as a percentage of all sequences, weighted by copy number. TCRdb limited this immuneACCESS table to in-frame rearrangements with V and J called. A share of clones is missing; checked studies link under half to unresolved V genes, and the rest is unexplained. Clonal size and the V and J genes are those of that table, whereas D and trimming came from the DNA. The sample data list approximately 86,000 clones, and just under 95% of these were observed just once. The ten biggest clones cover about 0.4% of the sample.

This clone was observed a single time. What antigen it recognizes has not been identified. No much larger clone exists at a distance of one base, and base qualities are not known. For CDR1 and CDR2, the germline V gene lists SGHAT and FQNNGV. V lost 5 bases and J lost 3 bases; the stretch between them is 16 bases long. The cysteine opens and the phenylalanine closes a CDR3 of 16 amino acids. The retained sequence is limited to the CDR3, 48 bases, with the frame set at the first base. What this sample's time point label stands for: cells obtained before transplantation from donor or recipient. CD3+CD4+ and CD3+CD8+ populations were FACS-sorted from unstimulated pre-transplant donor and recipient cells taken from spleen or lymph nodes.

In this chain, TRBV11-2 is recombined with TRBJ2-2, with TRBD2 perhaps the D gene, on 6 matching bases. The TCR sequence derives from a human donor who was the organ donor for an intestinal transplant. The specimen was unstimulated CD8+ T cells sorted from spleen or lymph node cells, collected before transplant. The DNA sequence is given as TGTGCCAGCAGCACCATGGCGGGGATTTACACCGGGGAGCTGTTTTTT. Its protein is CASSTMAGIYTGELFF.